This T cell receptor beta chain was documented in a study of identifying expanded T cells in peripheral blood. There are 13 residues in the CDR3. V dropped 2 bases and J dropped 10 bases, with 12 bases sitting between them. Germline lookup yields CDR1 SGHTA and CDR2 FQGTGA. Measured with immunoSEQ multiplex PCR; TCRdb has only the in-frame clones, and not every one. Found here are about 110,000 clones, about 88% of them singletons; the top ten hold approximately 8%. Sequencing was done on a sample of blood. This rearrangement joins TRBV7-3 to TRBJ2-1; D perhaps matches TRBD2 (5 bases). This receptor was identified in a person aged 18 to 70 in good health. The CDR3 DNA follows: TGTGCCAGCAGCTTAGACGGTGGAGGCGAGCAGTTCTTC. This codes for CASSLDGGGEQFF.